This T cell receptor beta chain emerged from a study of blood T cell repertoires in COVID-19. In the original workflow: Reference gene primer amplification gave nucleated cell count estimates. Clones were read by immunoSEQ multiplex PCR, and TCRdb kept only the in-frame ones, dropping some. That table gives V, J and clone size, and the DNA gave D and trimming. Altogether about 400,000 clones are present, about 90% being singletons, with the ten largest covering approximately 3.1%. Cohorts were based on clinical histories the participants reported. Germline V gene data show CDR1 as MNHEY and CDR2 as SMNVEV (reference sequence). This CDR3 is 13 amino acids long. V was pared by 3 bases and J by 5 bases, with 4 bases of the junction left unmatched.

The gene calls are TRBV27 and TRBJ2-7; 7 positions match TRBD1. Specimen: PBMCs or T cells enriched from blood (not recorded which). This receptor was taken from a woman in her 30s who had recovered from COVID-19. CDR3 sequence: CASSLTGKNEQYF. DNA for the CDR3: TGTGCCAGCAGTTTGACAGGGAAAAACGAGCAGTACTTC.